This T cell receptor beta chain was identified during a study of blood T cell repertoires in COVID-19. Deletions cut 0 bases from V and 5 bases from J, with 11 bases between. Germline CDR1 SGDLS, CDR2 YYNGEE. This CDR3 has 15 residues. On this clone: This sample includes further DNA sequences coding for the same CDR3.

The authors' processing: It was from reference gene primer amplification that nucleated cell counts were estimated. Some clones are missing from TCRdb's copy, which holds only in-frame ones; the method was immunoSEQ multiplex PCR. Clone size and the V and J calls come from that table; the DNA yielded D and trimming. The sample has 70,000 to 80,000 clones, around 83% seen once. The chain has TRBV9 and TRBJ2-2; D is unclear. The receptor's source is an elderly man with acute or convalescent COVID-19. The sequencing sample was made of peripheral blood. This CDR3 reads CASSVATSWTGELFF. CDR3 bases: TGTGCCAGCAGCGTAGCTACCTCGTGGACCGGGGAGCTGTTTTTT.